The T cell receptor (beta chain) under discussion was sequenced for a study of T cell clones after liver transplantation. V was shortened by 4 bases and J by 3 bases, with 12 bases between the two germline ends. This CDR3 region has 13 residues. Germline V lookup: CDR1 SQVTM, CDR2 ANQGSEA. Clones were read by immunoSEQ multiplex PCR, and TCRdb kept only the in-frame ones, dropping some. The sample shows 95,000 to 110,000 clones, around 84% of them seen only once. CD3+CD4+ and CD3+CD8+ cells were FACS-sorted from thawed unstimulated PBMCs. This clone was observed many times. The J gene is TRBJ1-1, the V gene TRBV29-1; D gene uncertain. This specimen was CD4+ T cells from blood, taken around 48 months after liver transplant. The clonotype originates from a human patient who received a liver transplant. T cells may partly derive from the graft donor. CDR3 sequence reads: CSVGRQRDTEAFF. CDR3 sequence (DNA): TGCAGCGTTGGACGGCAGCGAGACACTGAAGCTTTCTTT.